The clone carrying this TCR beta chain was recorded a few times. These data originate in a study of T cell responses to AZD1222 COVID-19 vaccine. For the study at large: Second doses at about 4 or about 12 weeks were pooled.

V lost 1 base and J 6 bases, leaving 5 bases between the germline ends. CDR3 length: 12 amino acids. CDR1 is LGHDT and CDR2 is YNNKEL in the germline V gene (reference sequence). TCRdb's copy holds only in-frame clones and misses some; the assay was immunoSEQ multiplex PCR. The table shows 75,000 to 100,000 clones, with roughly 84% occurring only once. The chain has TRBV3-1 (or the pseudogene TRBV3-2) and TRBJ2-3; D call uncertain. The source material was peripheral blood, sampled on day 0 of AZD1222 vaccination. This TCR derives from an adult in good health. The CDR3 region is CASSQGADTQYF. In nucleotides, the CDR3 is TGTGCCAGCAGCCAAGGCGCGGATACGCAGTATTTT.